This entry is about one T cell receptor (beta chain). Its antigen remains unknown. V lost 6 bases to trimming and J lost 0 bases, with 15 bases between them. From germline, CDR1 is SGHAT and CDR2 FQDESV (reference sequence). The CDR3 spans 15 residues. One entry per CDR3 protein results from TCRdb running MiXCR on the reads. Of around 440,000 distinct CDR3 sequences in the sample, about 11% were seen once. This sample is drawn from a study of T cell repertoires in cytomegalovirus infection. Looking at the study overall: From public TCR beta signatures came an indication of both CMV infection and matching HLA type.

Study-wide results and limits: Within the response measured ex vivo, HLA-C-restricted CMV-specific TCR beta clonotypes were dominant.

What was sequenced was PBMCs. V and J are TRBV11-1 and TRBJ2-7, with a weak D call TRBD2 (5 bases). This TCR was sampled from a human donor in good health (CMV status not recorded). Some clones in this sample may be carry-over from other donors' samples. The CDR3 reads CASRQLGDLSYEQYF. CDR3 coding DNA: TGTGCCAGCAGACAGCTCGGGGATCTCTCCTACGAGCAGTACTTC.